This T cell receptor (beta chain) was profiled in a study of PD-1 blockade in classical Hodgkin lymphoma. General study points: It was reported that newly diagnosed patients had less baseline TCR diversity than healthy donors. Complete responders entered with baseline diversity on par with newly diagnosed patients, the results showed.

TCRdb's copy holds only in-frame clones and misses some; the assay was immunoSEQ multiplex PCR. The table includes 15,000 to 25,000 clones, approximately 90% detected once. This clone was seen only once. Its target is not known. V was shortened by 0 bases and J by 4 bases, with 14 bases between the two germline ends. Germline CDR1 and CDR2: SGHRS and YFSETQ. This CDR3 comprises 16 residues. Described time point: cycle 4 day 1 (C4D1), after five to seven weeks of nivolumab. All patients relapsed after autologous stem cell transplantation, and brentuximab vedotin exposure varied. The authors enriched CD8+ T cells from thawed PBMCs via magnetic negative selection.

This TCR was recovered from a human donor with classical Hodgkin lymphoma. The sequences come from CD8+ T cells from blood, collected before the fourth cycle of nivolumab. J is TRBJ1-3 and V is TRBV5-1; D is unresolved. CDR3 sequence (DNA): TGCGCCAGCAGCTTGGTCGTAGCTACCGAGGGAAACACCATATATTTT. Protein product: CASSLVVATEGNTIYF.